The table lists the clone carrying this T cell receptor (beta chain) with a count of one. This specimen comes from a study of blood T cell repertoires in COVID-19. TCRdb's copy holds only in-frame clones and misses some; the assay was immunoSEQ multiplex PCR. This repertoire shows about 170,000 clones, approximately 91% found once; its top ten account for around 5%. CDR3 size: 14 residues. Germline lookup yields CDR1 SGHTA and CDR2 FQGTGA. V shed 8 bases, J shed 3 bases, and the junction held 7 bases outside the gene matches. This sequence was found in a man aged 18-30 years with COVID-19, enrolled during active disease. The material sequenced was peripheral blood. The J gene is TRBJ2-3, the V gene TRBV7-3, with 8 bases matching TRBD2. The CDR3 here is CASAEVAGTDTQYF. DNA of the CDR3: TGTGCCAGCGCCGAGGTAGCGGGAACAGATACGCAGTATTTT.